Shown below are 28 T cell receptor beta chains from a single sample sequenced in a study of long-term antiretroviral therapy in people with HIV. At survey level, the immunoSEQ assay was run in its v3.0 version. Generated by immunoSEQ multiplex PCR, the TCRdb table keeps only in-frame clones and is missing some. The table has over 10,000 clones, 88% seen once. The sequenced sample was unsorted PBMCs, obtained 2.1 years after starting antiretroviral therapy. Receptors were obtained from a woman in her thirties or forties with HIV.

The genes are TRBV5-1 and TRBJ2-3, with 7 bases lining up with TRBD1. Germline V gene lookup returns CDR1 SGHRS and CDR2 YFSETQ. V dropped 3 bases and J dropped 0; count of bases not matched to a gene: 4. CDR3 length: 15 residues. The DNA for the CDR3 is TGCGCCAGCAGCTCGGGACAGTCTAGCACAGATACGCAGTATTTT. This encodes CASSSGQSSTDTQYF.

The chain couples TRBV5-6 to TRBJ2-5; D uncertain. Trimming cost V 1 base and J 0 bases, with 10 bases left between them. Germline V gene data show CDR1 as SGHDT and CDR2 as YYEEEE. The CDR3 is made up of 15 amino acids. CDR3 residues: CASSLPAWYQETQYF. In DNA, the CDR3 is TGTGCCAGCAGCTTGCCGGCTTGGTACCAAGAGACCCAGTACTTC.

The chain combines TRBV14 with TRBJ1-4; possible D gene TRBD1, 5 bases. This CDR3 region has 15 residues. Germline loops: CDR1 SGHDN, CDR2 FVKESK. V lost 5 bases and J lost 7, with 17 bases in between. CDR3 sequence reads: CASSAQGYYGEKLFF. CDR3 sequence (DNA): TGTGCCAGCAGCGCTCAGGGATATTATGGTGAAAAACTGTTTTTT.

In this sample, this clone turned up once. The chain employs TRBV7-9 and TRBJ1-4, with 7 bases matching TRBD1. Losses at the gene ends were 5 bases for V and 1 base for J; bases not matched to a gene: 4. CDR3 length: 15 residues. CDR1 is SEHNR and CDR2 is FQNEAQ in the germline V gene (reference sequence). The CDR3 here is CASSRGDRTNEKLFF. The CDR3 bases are TGTGCCAGCAGCCGGGGGGACAGAACTAATGAAAAACTGTTTTTT.

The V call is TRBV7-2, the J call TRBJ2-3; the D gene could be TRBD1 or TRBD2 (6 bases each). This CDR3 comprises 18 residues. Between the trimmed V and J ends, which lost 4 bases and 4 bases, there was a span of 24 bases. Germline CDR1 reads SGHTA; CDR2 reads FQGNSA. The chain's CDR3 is CASSSSRLVGGSADTQYF. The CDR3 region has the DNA TGTGCCAGCAGCTCCTCTCGACTAGTTGGGGGCTCCGCAGATACGCAGTATTTT.

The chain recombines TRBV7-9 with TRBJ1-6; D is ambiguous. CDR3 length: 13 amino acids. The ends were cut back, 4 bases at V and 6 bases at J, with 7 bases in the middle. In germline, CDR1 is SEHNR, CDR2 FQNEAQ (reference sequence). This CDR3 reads CASSSTGNSPLHF. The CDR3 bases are TGTGCCAGCAGCTCGACGGGTAATTCACCCCTCCACTTT.

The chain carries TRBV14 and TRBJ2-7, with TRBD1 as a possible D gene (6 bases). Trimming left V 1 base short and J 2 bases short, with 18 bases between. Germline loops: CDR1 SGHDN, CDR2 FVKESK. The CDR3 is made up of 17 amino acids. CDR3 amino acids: CASSQGLATRGTYEQYF. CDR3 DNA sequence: TGTGCCAGCAGCCAAGGACTGGCAACCAGGGGAACCTACGAGCAGTACTTC.

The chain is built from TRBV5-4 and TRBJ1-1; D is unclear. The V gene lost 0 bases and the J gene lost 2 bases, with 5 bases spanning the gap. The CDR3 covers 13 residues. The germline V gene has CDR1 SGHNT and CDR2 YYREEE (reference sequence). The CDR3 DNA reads TGTGCCAGCAGCTTGGGGGGAAACACTGAAGCTTTCTTT. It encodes CASSLGGNTEAFF.

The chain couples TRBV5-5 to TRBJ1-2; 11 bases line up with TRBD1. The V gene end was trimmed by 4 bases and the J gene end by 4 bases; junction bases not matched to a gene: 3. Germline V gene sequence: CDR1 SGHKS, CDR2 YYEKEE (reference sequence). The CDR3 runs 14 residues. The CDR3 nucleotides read TGTGCCAGCAGCCTCGGGACAGGGGGCTATGGCTACACCTTC. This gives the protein CASSLGTGGYGYTF.

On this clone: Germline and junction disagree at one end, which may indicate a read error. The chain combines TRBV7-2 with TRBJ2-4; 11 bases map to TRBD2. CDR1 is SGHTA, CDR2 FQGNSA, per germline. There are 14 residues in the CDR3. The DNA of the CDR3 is TGTGCCAGCAGCATAGCGGGGGGGCGAAACATTCAGTACTTC. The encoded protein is CASSIAGGRNIQYF.

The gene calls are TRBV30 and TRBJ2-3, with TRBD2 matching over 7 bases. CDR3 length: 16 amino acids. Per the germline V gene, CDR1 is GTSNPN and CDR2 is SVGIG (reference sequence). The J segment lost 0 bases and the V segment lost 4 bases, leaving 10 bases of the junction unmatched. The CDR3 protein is CAWMPWEGLSTDTQYF. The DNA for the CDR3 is TGTGCCTGGATGCCCTGGGAGGGGCTGAGCACAGATACGCAGTATTTT.

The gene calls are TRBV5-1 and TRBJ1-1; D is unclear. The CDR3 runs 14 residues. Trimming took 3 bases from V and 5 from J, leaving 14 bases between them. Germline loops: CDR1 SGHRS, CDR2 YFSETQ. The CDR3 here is CASSSGGVRTEAFF. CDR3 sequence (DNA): TGCGCCAGCAGCTCGGGTGGGGTGAGGACTGAAGCTTTCTTT. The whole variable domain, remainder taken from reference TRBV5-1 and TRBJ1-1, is KAGVTQTPRYLIKTRGQQVTLSCSPISGHRSVSWYQQTPGQGLQFLFEYFSETQRNKGNFPGRFSGRQFSNSRSEMNVSTLELGDSALYLCASSSGGVRTEAFFGQGTRLTVV.

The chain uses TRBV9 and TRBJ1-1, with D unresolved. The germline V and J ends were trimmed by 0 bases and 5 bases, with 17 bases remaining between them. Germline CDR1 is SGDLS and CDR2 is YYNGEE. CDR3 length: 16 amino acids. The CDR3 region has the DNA TGTGCCAGCAGCGTAGGGGTGGTACTGGGCGGTACTGAAGCTTTCTTT. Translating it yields CASSVGVVLGGTEAFF.

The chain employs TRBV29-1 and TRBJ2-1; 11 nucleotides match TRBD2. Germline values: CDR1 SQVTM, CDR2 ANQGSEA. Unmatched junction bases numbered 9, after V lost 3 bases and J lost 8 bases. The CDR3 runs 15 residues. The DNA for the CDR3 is TGCAGCGTTGATCTCGGGCTAGCGGGGGGCGATGAGCAGTTCTTC. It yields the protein CSVDLGLAGGDEQFF.

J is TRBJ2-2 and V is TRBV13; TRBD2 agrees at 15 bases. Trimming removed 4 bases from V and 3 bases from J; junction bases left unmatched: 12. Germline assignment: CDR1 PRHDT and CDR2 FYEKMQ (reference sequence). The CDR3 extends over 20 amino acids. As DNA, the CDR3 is TGTGCCAGCAGCTCCGCCCTCGGGACTAGCGGGGGGCCTGACACCGGGGAGCTGTTTTTT. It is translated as CASSSALGTSGGPDTGELFF.

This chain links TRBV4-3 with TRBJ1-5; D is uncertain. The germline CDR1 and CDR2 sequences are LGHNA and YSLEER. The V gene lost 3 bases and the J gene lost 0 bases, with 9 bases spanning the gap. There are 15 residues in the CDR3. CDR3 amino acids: CASSHRIYSNQPQHF. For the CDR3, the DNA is TGCGCCAGCAGCCACCGGATCTATAGCAATCAGCCCCAGCATTTT.

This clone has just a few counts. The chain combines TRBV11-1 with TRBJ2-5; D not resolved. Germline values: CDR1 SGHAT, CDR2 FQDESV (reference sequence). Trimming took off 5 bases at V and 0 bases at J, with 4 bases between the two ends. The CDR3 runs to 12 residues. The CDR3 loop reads CASSRDQETQYF. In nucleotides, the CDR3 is TGTGCCAGCAGCCGGGACCAAGAGACCCAGTACTTC.

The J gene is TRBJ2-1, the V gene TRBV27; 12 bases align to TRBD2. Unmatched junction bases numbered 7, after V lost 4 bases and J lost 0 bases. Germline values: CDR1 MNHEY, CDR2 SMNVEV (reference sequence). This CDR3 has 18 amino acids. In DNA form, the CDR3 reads TGTGCCAGCAGTTCCACCCTAGCGGGGGGGGTCTCCTACAATGAGCAGTTCTTC. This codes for CASSSTLAGGVSYNEQFF.

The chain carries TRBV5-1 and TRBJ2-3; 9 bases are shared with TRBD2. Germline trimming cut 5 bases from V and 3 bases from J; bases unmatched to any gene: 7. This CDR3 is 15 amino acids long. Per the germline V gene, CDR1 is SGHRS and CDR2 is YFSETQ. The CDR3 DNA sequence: TGCGCCAGCAGTTCAGCGGGGGGCTGGACAGATACGCAGTATTTT. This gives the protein CASSSAGGWTDTQYF.

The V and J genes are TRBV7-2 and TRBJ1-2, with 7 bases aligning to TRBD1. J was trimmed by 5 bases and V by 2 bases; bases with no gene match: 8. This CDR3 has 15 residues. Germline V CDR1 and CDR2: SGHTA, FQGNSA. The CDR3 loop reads CASSLPGSGGYGYTF. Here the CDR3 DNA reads TGTGCCAGCAGCTTACCCGGATCAGGGGGGTATGGCTACACCTTC.

The CDR3 bases are TGTGCCAGCAGTTATCATGGGGCGCTCACTGAAGCTTTCTTT. Its protein product is CASSYHGALTEAFF. The chain has TRBV6-5 and TRBJ1-1; D may be TRBD1 (5 bases). CDR3 length: 14 residues. CDR1 and CDR2 (germline): MNHEY, SVGAGI. Between the trimmed V and J ends, which lost 3 bases and 4 bases, there was a span of 12 bases.

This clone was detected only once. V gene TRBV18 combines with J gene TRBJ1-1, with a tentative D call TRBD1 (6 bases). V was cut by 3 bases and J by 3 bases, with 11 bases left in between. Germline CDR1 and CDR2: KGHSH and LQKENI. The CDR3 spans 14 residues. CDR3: CASSPTGLDTEAFF. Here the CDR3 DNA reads TGTGCCAGCTCACCCACAGGGTTGGACACTGAAGCTTTCTTT.

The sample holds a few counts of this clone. The CDR3 sequence is CASSPRGGLVGELFF. For the CDR3, the DNA is TGTGCCAGCAGCCCGCGGGGGGGCCTCGTCGGGGAGCTGTTTTTT. The chain carries TRBV13 and TRBJ2-2; 9 nucleotides match TRBD2. The CDR3 sequence is 15 residues long. The V and J ends lost 5 bases and 7 bases, in that order; junction bases with no gene match: 8. In germline, CDR1 is PRHDT, CDR2 FYEKMQ (reference sequence). Drawing the rest from reference TRBV13 and TRBJ2-2, the complete variable domain is AAGVIQSPRHLIKEKRETATLKCYPIPRHDTVYWYQQGPGQDPQFLISFYEKMQSDKGSIPDRFSAQQFSDYHSELNMSSLELGDSALYFCASSPRGGLVGELFFGEGSRLTVL.

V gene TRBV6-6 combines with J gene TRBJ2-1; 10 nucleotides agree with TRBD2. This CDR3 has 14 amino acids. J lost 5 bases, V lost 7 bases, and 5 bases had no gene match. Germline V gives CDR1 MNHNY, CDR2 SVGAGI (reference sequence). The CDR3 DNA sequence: TGTGCCAGCACAGTAGCGGGGGGCGACAATGAGCAGTTCTTC. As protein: CASTVAGGDNEQFF.

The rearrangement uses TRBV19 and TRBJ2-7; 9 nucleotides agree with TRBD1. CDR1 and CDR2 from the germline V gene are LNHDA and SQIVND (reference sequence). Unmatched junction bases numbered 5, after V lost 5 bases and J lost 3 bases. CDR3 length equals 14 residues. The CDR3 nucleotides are TGTGCCAGTAGTGGGGGACAGGGAATCTACGAGCAGTACTTC. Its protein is CASSGGQGIYEQYF.

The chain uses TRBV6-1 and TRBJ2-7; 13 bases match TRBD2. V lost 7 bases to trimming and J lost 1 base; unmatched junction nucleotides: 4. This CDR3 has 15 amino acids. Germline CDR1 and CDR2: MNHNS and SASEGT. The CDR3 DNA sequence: TGTGCCAGCACCCAGGGACTAGCGGGGTCCTACGAGCAGTACTTC. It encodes CASTQGLAGSYEQYF.

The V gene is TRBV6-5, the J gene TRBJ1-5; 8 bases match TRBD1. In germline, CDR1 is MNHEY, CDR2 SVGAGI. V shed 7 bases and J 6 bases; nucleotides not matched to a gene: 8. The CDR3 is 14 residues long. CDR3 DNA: TGTGCCAGCATTCCCGACAGGGGTGGTCAGCCCCAGCATTTT. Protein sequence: CASIPDRGGQPQHF.

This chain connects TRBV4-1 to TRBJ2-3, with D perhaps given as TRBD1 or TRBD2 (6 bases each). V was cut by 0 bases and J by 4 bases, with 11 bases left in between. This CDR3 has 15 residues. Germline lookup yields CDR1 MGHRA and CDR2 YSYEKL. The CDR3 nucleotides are TGCGCCAGCAGCCAAGATACGGGGGCCTCAGATACGCAGTATTTT. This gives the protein CASSQDTGASDTQYF.